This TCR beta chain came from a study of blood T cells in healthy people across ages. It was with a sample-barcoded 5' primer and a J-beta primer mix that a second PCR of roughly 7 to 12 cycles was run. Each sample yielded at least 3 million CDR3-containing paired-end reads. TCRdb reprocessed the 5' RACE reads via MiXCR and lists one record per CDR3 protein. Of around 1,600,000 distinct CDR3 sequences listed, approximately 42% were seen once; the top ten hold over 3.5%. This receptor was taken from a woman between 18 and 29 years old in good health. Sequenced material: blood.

The CDR3 is CASTPEPDTGELFF. The CDR3 DNA sequence: TGCGCCAGCACCCCGGAGCCCGACACCGGGGAGCTGTTTTTT. V is TRBV5-1 and J is TRBJ2-2; D is unresolved. V dropped 6 bases and J dropped 3 bases, with 12 bases sitting between them. This CDR3 has 14 amino acids. The germline V gene encodes CDR1 SGHRS and CDR2 YFSETQ.